This entry describes one T cell receptor (beta chain). Its antigen remains unidentified. Researchers partitioned CD4+ cells into CD45RA+ naive and CD45RA-negative memory subsets. The record originates from a study of shared clonotypes between healthy human individuals. In the study overall: The composition of the donors was a couple of women and a few men aged 18 to 49.

Sequenced by immunoSEQ multiplex PCR; TCRdb stores in-frame clones only, minus some. The sample carries about 2 million clones, 95% recorded once. The CDR3 loop spans 15 amino acids. V was clipped by 0 bases and J by 3 bases, with 11 bases between them. Germline V lookup: CDR1 GTSNPN, CDR2 SVGIG (reference sequence). The study, taken as a whole, reports: It was expected that sequencing depth would affect clonotype sharing among donors. Researchers sampled blood only, noting tissue repertoires likely differ.

This chain joins TRBV30 and TRBJ1-4, with a possible D match to TRBD1 (6 bases). Sequencing input: naive CD4+ T cells sorted from blood. Subset noted: CD45RA+ positively selected. The receptor was isolated from a man aged 18 to 29 in good health. The CDR3 sequence: CAWSVTGYSNEKLFF. The CDR3 nucleotides are TGTGCCTGGAGTGTGACAGGATATTCTAATGAAAAACTGTTTTTT.